This entry lists 19 T cell receptor beta chains sequenced from one sample in a study of T-cell memory formation after mild COVID-19. TCRdb re-called the 5' RACE reads through MiXCR, storing one row per CDR3 protein. The sample holds about 250,000 distinct CDR3 sequences; roughly 18% are singletons and the top ten take around 23%. The specimen was PBMCs or a T cell subset sorted from them (not recorded which). The origin of the receptors is a young man who had mild COVID-19 (a few samples of this study predate the infection). Cell type and time point are not known.

V and J are TRBV7-2 and TRBJ1-2; 7 bases agree with TRBD1. The CDR3 totals 14 residues. CDR1 is SGHTA, CDR2 FQGNSA, per germline. Trimming took 5 bases from V and 1 from J; bases not matched to a gene: 4. The CDR3 DNA reads TGTGCCAGCAGCCCCCGGGACAGTAACTATGGCTACACCTTC. This translates into CASSPRDSNYGYTF.

V and J are TRBV6-4 and TRBJ2-3; D uncertain. The V gene's germline CDR1 is MRHNA and CDR2 SNTAGT. Trimming removed 1 base at V and 4 bases at J, with 9 bases between. This CDR3 has 14 amino acids. Written as DNA, the CDR3 is TGTGCCAGCAGTGACTATAGTGGGGCAGATACGCAGTATTTT. Translated: CASSDYSGADTQYF.

This clonotype was observed a handful of times. The rearrangement uses TRBV5-1 and TRBJ2-3; D is perhaps TRBD1 (6 bases). CDR1 is SGHRS, CDR2 YFSETQ, per germline. Trimming cost V 4 bases and J 0 bases, with 18 bases left between them. CDR3 length equals 17 residues. Written as DNA, the CDR3 is TGCGCCAGCAGCCTACCGGACGGACAGACTAGCACAGATACGCAGTATTTT. It codes for CASSLPDGQTSTDTQYF.

This sequence joins TRBV7-9 and TRBJ1-4; D unclear. The CDR3 is 13 amino acids. Trimming shortened V by 8 bases and J by 0 bases, and 7 bases separated the two germline ends. Germline loops: CDR1 SEHNR, CDR2 FQNEAQ (reference sequence). The DNA of the CDR3 is TGTGCCAGCCGGACGGCAACTAATGAAAAACTGTTTTTT. This translates into CASRTATNEKLFF.

This clonotype was observed at least ten times. V gene TRBV4-1 combines with J gene TRBJ1-2, with D uncertain. The V end lost 4 bases, the J end lost 7 bases, and 19 bases lay between the germline ends. Germline CDR1 MGHRA, CDR2 YSYEKL. This CDR3 is 15 amino acids long. The CDR3 region is CASSRPGEGLFGYTF. CDR3 DNA: TGCGCCAGCAGCCGCCCGGGAGAGGGTCTCTTTGGCTACACCTTC.

The chain combines TRBV28 with TRBJ2-1; D is uncertain. Trimming took 6 bases from V and 6 from J, leaving 12 bases between them. The CDR3 extends over 13 amino acids. Germline V lookup: CDR1 MDHEN, CDR2 SYDVKM. CDR3 in DNA: TGTGCCAGCAGGTTCCCGCTCAGCAATGAGCAGTTCTTC. This gives the protein CASRFPLSNEQFF.

The table lists this clonotype with a few counts. The V call is TRBV5-1, the J call TRBJ1-1; TRBD1 matches at 10 bases. The CDR3 has 14 residues. With 1 base clipped from V and 5 bases from J, the junction kept 2 bases outside the gene matches. The germline CDR1 and CDR2 sequences are SGHRS and YFSETQ. Here the CDR3 reads CASSLWTGGTEAFF. The CDR3 DNA is TGCGCCAGCAGCTTGTGGACAGGGGGGACTGAAGCTTTCTTT. The entire variable domain, with the rest obtained from reference TRBV5-1 and TRBJ1-1, is as follows: KAGVTQTPRYLIKTRGQQVTLSCSPISGHRSVSWYQQTPGQGLQFLFEYFSETQRNKGNFPGRFSGRQFSNSRSEMNVSTLELGDSALYLCASSLWTGGTEAFFGQGTRLTVV.

This clonotype occurred once. The V call is TRBV6-5, the J call TRBJ2-7; tentatively, D is TRBD2 (6 bases). Per germline, CDR1 MNHEY and CDR2 SVGAGI. The CDR3 contains 13 residues. Trimming stripped 6 bases from V and 6 bases from J, with 15 bases between. The CDR3 sequence: CASRPGSSGEQYV. The CDR3, as DNA: TGTGCCAGCAGGCCCGGGAGTTCGGGCGAGCAGTACGTC.

This clonotype came up a few times. The CDR3 DNA reads as TGCGCCAGCAGCCAAGATCCCACCCTCAACTATGGCTACACCTTC. Translation: CASSQDPTLNYGYTF. The rearrangement uses TRBV4-1 and TRBJ1-2; D is unresolved. Germline CDR1 is MGHRA and CDR2 is YSYEKL. The CDR3 sequence is 15 residues long. V was cut by 0 bases and J by 2 bases, with 10 bases left in between.

This clonotype has a handful of counts. The genes are TRBV5-1 and TRBJ2-5; 7 positions match TRBD2. V was pared by 0 bases and J by 5 bases, with 4 bases of the junction left unmatched. CDR3 length equals 14 residues. Per germline, CDR1 SGHRS and CDR2 YFSETQ. In DNA, the CDR3 is TGCGCCAGCAGCTTGGTGTCCGGGAGGGAGACCCAGTACTTC. Amino acids: CASSLVSGRETQYF.

V gene TRBV7-8 combines with J gene TRBJ1-6; the D gene is possibly TRBD1 (6 bases). This CDR3 has 13 residues. Between the trimmed V and J ends, which lost 1 base and 11 bases, there was a span of 9 bases. Per germline, CDR1 SGHVS and CDR2 FQNEAQ. In nucleotides, the CDR3 is TGTGCCAGCAGCTTAGAAGGGGGTCCACCCCTCCACTTT. Protein sequence: CASSLEGGPPLHF.

Ten or more counts support this clonotype. The V and J genes are TRBV11-2 and TRBJ2-3; no clear D gene. The V and J ends lost 5 bases and 2 bases respectively, with 5 bases between them. The CDR3 covers 12 residues. Per germline, CDR1 SGHAT and CDR2 FQNNGV. CDR3 bases: TGTGCCAGCAGCCTCCCCACAGATACGCAGTATTTT. This sequence encodes CASSLPTDTQYF.

This clonotype was detected a few times. The rearrangement joins TRBV27 to TRBJ1-2; the D gene is possibly TRBD1 (5 bases). V gave up 8 bases and J gave up 3 bases, with 13 bases separating them. CDR3 size: 13 residues. Germline V gene data show CDR1 as MNHEY and CDR2 as SMNVEV (reference sequence). CDR3: CASRRDSYYGYTF. The CDR3 nucleotides read TGTGCCAGCCGTCGAGACAGCTACTATGGCTACACCTTC.

The rearrangement links TRBV6-5 to TRBJ1-1; 8 nucleotides match TRBD1. The germline gives CDR1 MNHEY, CDR2 SVGAGI. Germline trimming cut 5 bases from V and 1 base from J; bases unmatched to any gene: 0. This CDR3 contains 13 residues. CDR3 sequence (DNA): TGTGCCAGCAGTGACAGGGGGAACACTGAAGCTTTCTTT. As protein: CASSDRGNTEAFF.

V and J are TRBV6-2 or TRBV6-3 and TRBJ1-2, with D hard to call. This CDR3 spans 15 amino acids. V was cut by 0 bases and J by 0 bases, with 8 bases left in between. The V gene's germline CDR1 is MNHEY and CDR2 SVGEGT. CDR3 bases: TGTGCCAGCAGTTACTCGACCGTCACTAACTATGGCTACACCTTC. It encodes CASSYSTVTNYGYTF.

This chain joins TRBV9 and TRBJ2-1, with 10 bases lining up with TRBD2. The germline CDR1 and CDR2 sequences are SGDLS and YYNGEE. This CDR3 has 14 amino acids. Trimming took 3 bases from V and 10 from J; bases not matched to a gene: 7. The CDR3 protein is CASSALAGLEEQFF. The CDR3, as DNA: TGTGCCAGCAGCGCACTAGCGGGGCTTGAGGAGCAGTTCTTC.

This clonotype appeared once. The chain joins TRBV6-5 to TRBJ1-1; possible D gene TRBD1, 6 bases. Germline V gives CDR1 MNHEY, CDR2 SVGAGI. There are 15 residues in the CDR3. V was clipped by 6 bases and J by 7 bases, with 21 bases between them. The CDR3 protein is CASRKEAWTDNEAFF. CDR3 DNA sequence: TGTGCCAGCAGGAAGGAAGCTTGGACAGACAATGAAGCTTTCTTT.

This clonotype showed up just a few times. The chain uses TRBV6-1 and TRBJ2-3, with 12 bases that match TRBD2. The CDR3 is 15 amino acids. CDR1 and CDR2 from the germline V gene are MNHNS and SASEGT. The trim removed 7 bases at V and 3 bases at J, leaving 5 bases unmatched. CDR3 protein: CASNSGLAGTDTQYF. In nucleotides, the CDR3 is TGTGCCAGCAACTCAGGACTAGCGGGAACAGATACGCAGTATTTT.

The V and J genes are TRBV10-3 and TRBJ1-5, with 9 bases matching TRBD1. The CDR3 extends over 18 amino acids. Germline V gene lookup returns CDR1 ENHRY and CDR2 SYGVKD. The V gene end was trimmed by 4 bases and the J gene end by 3 bases; junction bases not matched to a gene: 13. The CDR3 spells CAISALPGWDRDNQPQHF. Here the CDR3 DNA reads TGTGCCATCAGTGCCCTCCCCGGGTGGGACAGGGACAATCAGCCCCAGCATTTT.